The rows below give T cell receptor beta chains drawn from one sample of a study of T cells in Graves' hyperthyroidism and ophthalmopathy. TCRdb called the multiplex PCR reads again in MiXCR, with one record for every CDR3 protein. Of around 540,000 distinct CDR3 sequences in the sample, 35% to 55% are singletons; the top ten hold roughly 8.2%. Sample: peripheral blood or thyroid tissue (not recorded which). The receptors here all came from a woman between 18 and 29 years old with Graves' hyperthyroidism. Both conserved end residues are trimmed from each CDR3. D genes are given only for firm matches.

>.|TRBV10-2|TRBJ1-1
ASSWSSMNTEAF
>.|TRBV15|TRBJ1-3
ATSRDPGEAGNTIY
>TRBD1|TRBV5-1|TRBJ1-2
ASSLLRDRVGGYT
>TRBD2|TRBV7-6|TRBJ2-5
ASSLGLAGTQY
>.|TRBV25-1|TRBJ2-5
ASSTLGGVETQY
>.|TRBV15|TRBJ2-6
PTNLGSGANVLT
>.|TRBV2|TRBJ1-6
ASSETNSPLH
>.|TRBV6-5|TRBJ2-7
ASTPAGSYEQY
>TRBD1|TRBV11-1|TRBJ1-2
ASSPGTGGRRHGYT
>TRBD1|TRBV10-3|TRBJ1-4
ATRGPQDRGNEKLF
>.|TRBV7-9|TRBJ2-7
AGSPDGAVRNYEQY